The clone carrying this T cell receptor (beta chain) was seen a handful of times. Its target is unknown. This CDR3 has 13 residues. V was pared by 7 bases and J by 10 bases, with 17 bases between. Per the germline V gene, CDR1 is MDHEN and CDR2 is SYDVKM. The data were taken from a study of blood T cells in healthy people across ages. Study conclusions and caveats: The study regarded diversity estimates from one million T cells as underestimates.

Primers used in a second PCR of roughly 6 to 11 cycles were a sample-barcoded 5' primer and a J-beta primer mix. TCRdb itself ran the 5' RACE reads through MiXCR, one entry per CDR3 protein. The data contain hundreds of thousands of distinct CDR3 sequences, approximately 44% of them seen just once; the ten biggest clones take up under 20%. The sequence derives from a man between 60 and 75 years old in good health. The sample comprised blood. V is TRBV28 and J is TRBJ2-1; D possibly corresponds to TRBD2 (7 bases). The CDR3 reads CASTKGGGGEQFF. The CDR3 DNA reads TGTGCCAGCACCAAGGGGGGCGGGGGCGAGCAGTTCTTC. The full variable domain, its missing parts supplied by reference TRBV28 and TRBJ2-1, is DVKVTQSSRYLVKRTGEKVFLECVQDMDHENMFWYRQDPGLGLRLIYFSYDVKMKEKGDIPEGYSVSREKKERFSLILESASTNQTSMYLCASTKGGGGEQFFGPGTRLTVL.